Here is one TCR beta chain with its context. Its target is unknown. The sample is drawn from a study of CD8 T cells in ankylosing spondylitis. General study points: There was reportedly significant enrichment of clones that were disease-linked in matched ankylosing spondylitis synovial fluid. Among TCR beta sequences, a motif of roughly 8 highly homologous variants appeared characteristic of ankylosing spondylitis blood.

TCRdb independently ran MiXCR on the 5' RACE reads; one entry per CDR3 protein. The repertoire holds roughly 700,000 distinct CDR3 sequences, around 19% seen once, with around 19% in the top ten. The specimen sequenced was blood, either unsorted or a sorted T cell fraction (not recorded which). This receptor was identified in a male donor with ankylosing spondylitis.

This chain's CDR3 is CASKGTSGATNTGELFF. The CDR3, as DNA: TGCGCCAGCAAGGGGACTAGCGGGGCTACTAACACCGGGGAGCTGTTTTTT. The chain couples TRBV5-1 to TRBJ2-2, with 13 positions matching TRBD2. The CDR3 totals 17 residues. J lost 2 bases, V lost 6 bases, and 7 bases had no gene match. The germline V gene encodes CDR1 SGHRS and CDR2 YFSETQ.